A selection of T cell receptor beta chains follows, all from one sample in a study of blood T cell repertoires in COVID-19. TCRdb keeps only in-frame clones here, not all; method: immunoSEQ multiplex PCR. The sample has 300,000 to 350,000 clones, about 90% seen once. Sequencing was done on a sample of PBMCs or T cells enriched from blood (not recorded which). The receptors were sampled from a woman in her 30s who had been exposed to COVID-19. CDR3s include the opening cysteine and the closing phenylalanine or tryptophan. Fields, in order: J gene, D gene, clone size, V gene, CDR3 DNA, CDR3 protein. A D gene is named only where the DNA matches it firmly. Clone size, where shown, is once, few, many, or a class for clones that have expanded.

TRBJ2-7 NA NA TRBV19 TGTGCCAGTAGTATAGATTCGGGGTGGAAGGGCTACGAGCAGTACTTC CASSIDSGWKGYEQYF
TRBJ1-5 NA NA TRBV4-2 TGTGCCAGCAGCCAAGAGGGGGGGGATAGCAATCAGCCCCAGCATTTT CASSQEGGDSNQPQHF
TRBJ2-2 TRBD2 NA TRBV5-1 TGCGCCAGCAGCTTCCCCCCCGGGACTAGCAACACCGGGGAGCTGTTTTTT CASSFPPGTSNTGELFF
TRBJ2-5 TRBD2 NA TRBV11-2 TGTGCCAGCAGCAGACGGACTAGCGGGCAAGAGACCCAGTACTTC CASSRRTSGQETQYF
TRBJ1-3 NA NA TRBV5-1 TGCGCCAGCAGCTTGGGGGCTTTCGGAAACACCATATATTTT CASSLGAFGNTIYF
TRBJ2-7 NA NA TRBV7-8 TGTGCCAGCAGCCCTAGCTCCTACGAGCAGTACTTC CASSPSSYEQYF
TRBJ1-2 NA once TRBV9 TGTGCCAGCAGCGTAGCGTACTGGGGCAGCCCAATGTACGGCTACACCTTC CASSVAYWGSPMYGYTF
TRBJ1-2 NA once TRBV9 TGTGCCAGCAGCGTAGAGGCATACGGGACTTATGGCTACACCTTC CASSVEAYGTYGYTF
TRBJ2-5 NA NA TRBV7-9 TGTGCCAGCAGCTTAGCAGGAGCTCAAGAGACCCAGTACTTC CASSLAGAQETQYF
TRBJ1-6 TRBD1 NA TRBV3-1/TRBV3-2 TGTGCCAGCAGCCAAGATTTGGGGACAGGGGCATCACCCCTCCACTTT CASSQDLGTGASPLHF
TRBJ2-3 TRBD1 NA TRBV5-1 TGCGCCAGCAGCTCCCTAGGGGGCGCAGATACGCAGTATTTT CASSSLGGADTQYF
TRBJ2-7 TRBD1 few TRBV29-1 TGCAGCGTACTAGGGACAGCATCCTACGAGCAGTACTTC CSVLGTASYEQYF
TRBJ2-7 NA NA TRBV7-3 TGTGCCAGCAGTTTTTACAGGGAGGGGGTCTACGAGCAGTACTTC CASSFYREGVYEQYF
TRBJ2-7 TRBD2 NA TRBV27 TGTGCCAGCAGGGAGGGGATAGCGGGCTTCGAGCAGTACTTC CASREGIAGFEQYF
TRBJ1-2 TRBD1 NA TRBV30 TGTGCCTGGAGTAAGTCCCAGGGACAGATCTATGGCTACACCTTC CAWSKSQGQIYGYTF
TRBJ2-3 NA NA TRBV5-1 TGCGCCAGCAGATCGACAGATACGCAGTATTTT CASRSTDTQYF
TRBJ2-7 NA NA TRBV14 TGTGCCAGCAGCCCCCCCGGCGGGGGCCCCCCCTACGAGCAGTACTTC CASSPPGGGPPYEQYF
TRBJ1-2 TRBD1 NA TRBV5-1 TGCGCCAGCAGCTTGGAGGGACAGGAGATTCGGGTCTATGGCTACACCTTC CASSLEGQEIRVYGYTF
TRBJ2-7 NA NA TRBV29-1 TGCAGCGTCTCGACAGTCCGGGACGAGCAGTACTTC CSVSTVRDEQYF
TRBJ2-5 TRBD2 NA TRBV5-1 TGCGCCAGCAGCCCCGGGACTATCCAAGAGACCCAGTACTTC CASSPGTIQETQYF
TRBJ1-6 TRBD1 NA TRBV2 TGTGCCAGCAGTGATCGGGACAGGCCCAATTCACCCCTCCACTTT CASSDRDRPNSPLHF
TRBJ1-5 TRBD1 NA TRBV9 TGTGCCAGCATCTCTAGGGGGCGAAAAGATCAGCCCCAGCATTTT CASISRGRKDQPQHF
TRBJ1-3 NA NA TRBV18 TGTGCCAGCTCCCCTGTAACAGGGATCGGAAACACCATATATTTT CASSPVTGIGNTIYF
TRBJ1-1 TRBD1 NA TRBV7-8 TGTGCCAGCAGCTACGGGGACAGGGGGGTTAGCACTGAAGCTTTCTTT CASSYGDRGVSTEAFF
TRBJ2-2 NA NA TRBV5-6 TGTGCCAGCAGCTTGTTGTTACCAGGGGGGACCGGGGAGCTGTTTTTT CASSLLLPGGTGELFF
TRBJ1-5 NA NA TRBV25-1 TGTGCCAGCAGTGAATATCAATTCGGGATGCCCCAGCATTTT CASSEYQFGMPQHF
TRBJ1-5 TRBD1 NA TRBV27 TGTGCCAGCAGTATCGGGACAGTTCATGGACCCCAGCATTTT CASSIGTVHGPQHF
TRBJ2-3 NA NA TRBV6-5 TGTGCCAGCAGGACCGGGGGCACAGATACGCAGTATTTT CASRTGGTDTQYF
TRBJ2-5 TRBD1 NA TRBV7-6 TGTGCCAGCACCTTTCCGATCGGGACAGGGGACGGTACCCAGTACTTC CASTFPIGTGDGTQYF
TRBJ1-2 NA NA TRBV7-2 TGTGCCAGCAGCTTAGCGGGGGGAAACTATGGCTACACCTTC CASSLAGGNYGYTF
TRBJ1-2 NA NA TRBV7-9 TGTGCCAGCAGCTTAGTTGTCTCCTATGGCTACACCTTC CASSLVVSYGYTF
TRBJ2-1 TRBD1 NA TRBV9 TGTGCCAGCAGCGTAGGTGCGGGGACAGGAGGTTTAGGCAATGAGCAGTTCTTC CASSVGAGTGGLGNEQFF
TRBJ2-1 TRBD2 NA TRBV3-1/TRBV3-2 TGTGCCAGCAGCCAAGGGGCTAGCGGGAGGGCCGGTGAGCAGTTCTTC CASSQGASGRAGEQFF
TRBJ1-4 TRBD1 NA TRBV28 TGTGCCAGCAGTTTCTGGCAGGGGGATGAAAAACTGTTTTTT CASSFWQGDEKLFF
TRBJ1-5 TRBD1 NA TRBV5-3 TGTGCCAGAAGCTTGTCCCCGGACAGGGGCAATCAGCCCCAGCATTTT CARSLSPDRGNQPQHF
TRBJ2-1 TRBD2 NA TRBV5-5 TGTGCCAGCAGCTCTGGGTGGGCTAGCGGCTACAATGAGCAGTTCTTC CASSSGWASGYNEQFF
TRBJ1-4 TRBD1 NA TRBV7-9 TGTGCCAGCAGACCCCTTACAGGGGGAAAACTGTTTTTT CASRPLTGGKLFF
TRBJ1-4 NA few TRBV15 TGTGCCACCAGCAGAGGGACCCTTAGAGGGGGTGAAAAACTGTTTTTT CATSRGTLRGGEKLFF
TRBJ2-2 TRBD2 NA TRBV5-4 TGTGCCAGCAGCTTGAACCGACTAGCGGGCACCGGGGAGCTGTTTTTT CASSLNRLAGTGELFF
TRBJ2-6 NA NA TRBV28 TGTGCCAGCAGTTTAATGGCGGGTGGGGCCAACGTCCTGACTTTC CASSLMAGGANVLTF
TRBJ2-3 NA few TRBV11-3 TGTGCCAGCAGTTCCCAATCGAGACTGGTGAACGGAGATACGCAGTATTTT CASSSQSRLVNGDTQYF
TRBJ1-5 TRBD1 NA TRBV19 TGTGCCAGTAGTACGGATACAGGGGTTTTGGGTCAGCCCCAGCATTTT CASSTDTGVLGQPQHF
TRBJ1-2 TRBD1 once TRBV19 TGTGCCAGTAGTCTGGACAGGGCAAATGGCTACACCTTC CASSLDRANGYTF
TRBJ1-4 NA once TRBV11-3 TGTGCCAGCAGCTTAGATGTTGGGACTGGGAATGAAAAACTGTTTTTT CASSLDVGTGNEKLFF
TRBJ2-7 NA NA TRBV12-3/TRBV12-4 TGTGCCAGCAGTTTCGGGTCCTACGAGCAGTACTTC CASSFGSYEQYF
TRBJ1-4 TRBD1 NA TRBV5-1 TGCGCCAGCAGCACCACAGGGGACATTAATGAAAAACTGTTTTTT CASSTTGDINEKLFF
TRBJ2-1 TRBD2 NA TRBV6-4 TGTGCCAGCAGTGTGTTCGGGGGGTTATACAATGAGCAGTTCTTC CASSVFGGLYNEQFF
TRBJ1-2 TRBD1 NA TRBV9 TGTGCCAGCAGCGCAAGCCCCTCAATACCGGGACAGGGCGGCTATGGCTACACCTTC CASSASPSIPGQGGYGYTF
TRBJ2-7 NA NA TRBV7-3 TGTGCCAGCAGCTTAACGAGAGGGAGCTCCTACGAGCAGTACTTC CASSLTRGSSYEQYF
TRBJ2-6 NA NA TRBV18 TGTGCCAGCTCACCACTGGGCACAACCTCTGGGGCCAACGTCCTGACTTTC CASSPLGTTSGANVLTF
TRBJ1-2 TRBD1 NA TRBV6-2/TRBV6-3 TGTGCCAGCAGTTACTTCGGGACAGGGAGCTACACCTTC CASSYFGTGSYTF
TRBJ2-3 NA NA TRBV6-4 TGTGCCAGCAGTGACTCGGCCCTGCTCGCAGATACGCAGTATTTT CASSDSALLADTQYF
TRBJ1-3 TRBD1 NA TRBV25-1 TGTGCCAGCAGTCGCGGGACAGGAGCAGGAAACACCATATATTTT CASSRGTGAGNTIYF
TRBJ2-7 TRBD2 NA TRBV23-1 TGCGCCAGCGCCTGTAGCGGGCCTCAATCCTACGAGCAGTACTTC CASACSGPQSYEQYF
TRBJ1-4 TRBD1 NA TRBV9 TGTGCCAGCAGCGTAGGTCAGGGGGGTGAAAAACTGTTTTTT CASSVGQGGEKLFF
TRBJ2-5 TRBD2 NA TRBV6-5 TGTGCAACAGGACTAGCGGGGGACCAAGAGACCCAGTACTTC CATGLAGDQETQYF
TRBJ2-1 TRBD2 NA TRBV4-2 TGTGCCAGCAGCCCCACGACTAGCGGGAGCCAATATGAGCAGTTCTTC CASSPTTSGSQYEQFF
TRBJ1-1 NA NA TRBV12-3/TRBV12-4 TGTGCCAGCACCCTAGACAGAGCTGAAGCTTTCTTT CASTLDRAEAFF
TRBJ1-5 TRBD1 NA TRBV28 TGTGCCAGCCTGTGGACAGGGGGGAATCAGCCCCAGCATTTT CASLWTGGNQPQHF
TRBJ2-6 NA NA TRBV10-3 TGTGCCATCAGCGAGAATACAGGGGATCCGGGAGGGTCTGGGGCCAACGTCCTGACTTTC CAISENTGDPGGSGANVLTF